This T cell receptor (beta chain) derives from a study of blood T cell repertoires in COVID-19. As for the study in general: There were acute and convalescent COVID-19 samples, and they came from the United States, Italy and Spain.

The ends were cut back, 5 bases at V and 5 bases at J, with 15 bases in the middle. CDR3 length: 14 amino acids. CDR1 is MNHEY and CDR2 is SMNVEV in the germline V gene (reference sequence). Original processing notes: Amplification of reference gene primers was used by the study to estimate nucleated cell counts. The method was immunoSEQ multiplex PCR; TCRdb's version includes in-frame clones alone and lacks a portion of them. That table is the source of V, J and clone size, and D and trimming were worked out from the DNA. Of fewer than 65,000 clones in the sample, roughly nine tenths were seen once.

The receptor's source is a human donor with acute or convalescent COVID-19. The donor label of this sample is uncertain. The gene calls are TRBV27 and TRBJ2-5; D possibly corresponds to TRBD2 (6 bases). Sequencing was performed on peripheral blood. The CDR3 spells CASSPLTGGETQYF. For the CDR3, the DNA is TGTGCCAGCAGTCCACTTACTGGGGGGGAGACCCAGTACTTC.